This T cell receptor beta chain came from a study of blood T cell repertoires in COVID-19. Study details: Sites in the United States, Italy and Spain provided acute and convalescent COVID-19 samples. PBMCs, B-cell-depleted T cells, or T cells were the source of the cDNA or gDNA that made up the material.

Under the authors' procedure: The assay estimated nucleated cells by amplifying reference gene primers. Profiled with immunoSEQ multiplex PCR; TCRdb holds only in-frame clones, not every one. The D gene and trimming were derived from the DNA, and the V and J assignments and clone size from that table. The repertoire holds approximately 70,000 clones, around 84% seen once, with roughly 0.83% in the top ten. The CDR3 length is 14 residues. In germline, CDR1 is LGHDT, CDR2 YNNKEL (reference sequence). The V and J ends lost 3 bases and 5 bases, in that order; junction bases with no gene match: 4. Sequenced sample: peripheral blood. The sequence was obtained from a woman aged 70 to 79 with acute or convalescent COVID-19. J is TRBJ1-1 and V is TRBV3-1 (or the pseudogene TRBV3-2); 9 nucleotides agree with TRBD1. Here the CDR3 DNA reads TGTGCCAGCAGCCAGTGGACAGGGGAGACTGAAGCTTTCTTT. Its protein product is CASSQWTGETEAFF.